These T cell receptor beta chains were read from a single sample in a study of tumor-infiltrating lymphocytes in primary liver carcinoma. TCRdb re-called the multiplex PCR reads with MiXCR, one entry per CDR3 protein. The data hold roughly 100,000 distinct CDR3 sequences, with roughly 85% observed a single time. Material for sequencing was liver tumor tissue from sampling region 3. The source of these receptors is a man aged 35 to 55 with primary liver carcinoma and hepatitis B virus infection. The CDR3 runs from the conserved cysteine through the conserved F or W. The order of the fields is V gene, J gene, clone size, D gene, CDR3 protein, CDR3 DNA. D genes are given only for firm matches. Not all rows give a size; the values are once, few, many and, for expanded clones, a class.

v_call: TRBV5-1
j_call: TRBJ2-5
clone_size: many
d_call: NA
cdr3_aa: CASRLEGVETQYF
cdr3_nt: TGCGCCAGCAGGTTAGAAGGGGTCGAGACCCAGTACTTC

v_call: TRBV11-2
j_call: TRBJ2-5
clone_size: NA
d_call: NA
cdr3_aa: CANILGAIGQETQYF
cdr3_nt: TGTGCCAACATCTTAGGGGCTATCGGACAAGAGACCCAGTACTTC

v_call: TRBV29-1
j_call: TRBJ2-2
clone_size: NA
d_call: NA
cdr3_aa: CGVMGDTGELFF
cdr3_nt: TGCGGCGTTATGGGTGACACCGGGGAGCTGTTTTTT

v_call: TRBV29-1
j_call: TRBJ2-1
clone_size: NA
d_call: NA
cdr3_aa: CSIVLDGMFVEQFF
cdr3_nt: TGCAGCATTGTTCTAGATGGGATGTTCGTTGAGCAGTTCTTC

v_call: TRBV29-1
j_call: TRBJ2-3
clone_size: NA
d_call: NA
cdr3_aa: CSVDDGVAQCF
cdr3_nt: TGCAGCGTTGATGATGGGGTAGCGCAGTGTTTT

v_call: TRBV6-2/TRBV6-3
j_call: TRBJ2-7
clone_size: NA
d_call: NA
cdr3_aa: CASSLRDRAHEQCF
cdr3_nt: TGTGCTAGCAGCCTCCGGGATAGGGCCCACGAGCAGTGCTTC

v_call: TRBV11-3
j_call: TRBJ2-1
clone_size: NA
d_call: NA
cdr3_aa: CASRSNANEEFF
cdr3_nt: TGTGCCAGCAGATCAAATGCCAATGAGGAGTTCTTC

v_call: TRBV29-1
j_call: TRBJ2-1
clone_size: medium-sized
d_call: NA
cdr3_aa: CSVAETSSVNEQFF
cdr3_nt: TGCAGCGTTGCGGAGACCTCGAGCGTCAATGAGCAGTTCTTC

v_call: TRBV4-3
j_call: TRBJ2-7
clone_size: many
d_call: NA
cdr3_aa: CASSQGNGVKQYF
cdr3_nt: TGCGCCAGCAGCCAAGGGAACGGAGTCAAACAGTACTTC

v_call: TRBV29-1
j_call: TRBJ2-2
clone_size: NA
d_call: TRBD1
cdr3_aa: CSVERQGAPGELFF
cdr3_nt: TGTAGCGTTGAGCGACAGGGGGCGCCGGGGGAGCTGTTTTTT

v_call: TRBV11-1
j_call: TRBJ2-1
clone_size: NA
d_call: NA
cdr3_aa: CPRSPRRYNEQFF
cdr3_nt: TGTCCCAGGAGCCCACGGAGATACAATGAGCAGTTCTTC

v_call: TRBV11-1
j_call: TRBJ2-6
clone_size: NA
d_call: NA
cdr3_aa: CDSDWNSGANVLTF
cdr3_nt: TGTGACAGCGACTGGAACTCTGGGGCCAACGTCCTGACTTTC

v_call: TRBV6-1
j_call: TRBJ1-5
clone_size: NA
d_call: TRBD1
cdr3_aa: CASSEYTGTGNQPQHF
cdr3_nt: TGTGCCAGCAGTGAGTACACCGGGACAGGGAATCAGCCCCAGCATTTT

v_call: TRBV11-2
j_call: TRBJ1-2
clone_size: NA
d_call: NA
cdr3_aa: CASSSNPGDGYTF
cdr3_nt: TGTGCCAGCAGCTCCAACCCAGGGGATGGCTACACTTTC

v_call: TRBV5-1
j_call: TRBJ1-1
clone_size: NA
d_call: NA
cdr3_aa: CASSPETGDAFF
cdr3_nt: TGCGCCAGCAGCCCTGAGACAGGTGATGCTTTCTTT

v_call: TRBV6-1
j_call: TRBJ1-6
clone_size: NA
d_call: NA
cdr3_aa: CASSDGTDPWGSPLHF
cdr3_nt: TGTGCCAGCAGTGACGGGACGGATCCCTGGGGTTCACCCCTCCACTTT

v_call: TRBV12-3/TRBV12-4
j_call: TRBJ2-3
clone_size: NA
d_call: NA
cdr3_aa: CANRSGHTPNTDTQYF
cdr3_nt: TGTGCCAACAGGTCAGGACACACGCCAAACACAGATACGCAGTATTTT

v_call: TRBV5-1
j_call: TRBJ2-2
clone_size: NA
d_call: NA
cdr3_aa: CASSLMGRALDGELFF
cdr3_nt: TGCGCCAGCAGCTTGATGGGCAGGGCCCTTGACGGGGAGCTGTTTTTT

v_call: TRBV4-3
j_call: TRBJ2-7
clone_size: NA
d_call: NA
cdr3_aa: CTRSQVGESEQYF
cdr3_nt: TGCACCAGGAGCCAAGTTGGGGAGTCCGAGCAGTACTTC

v_call: TRBV5-6
j_call: TRBJ2-1
clone_size: NA
d_call: NA
cdr3_aa: CASSLSLLGGSEQFF
cdr3_nt: TGTGCCAGCAGCTTGTCTTTACTCGGTGGGAGTGAGCAGTTCTTC

v_call: TRBV4-2
j_call: TRBJ2-7
clone_size: NA
d_call: TRBD2
cdr3_aa: CARSQAGTSWRDEQYF
cdr3_nt: TGTGCCAGGAGCCAAGCAGGGACTAGCTGGAGGGACGAGCAGTACTTC

v_call: TRBV4-1
j_call: TRBJ1-1
clone_size: NA
d_call: NA
cdr3_aa: CASSLGTRALNTEASF
cdr3_nt: TGCGCCAGCAGCCTCGGGACAAGGGCCCTGAACACTGAAGCTTCCTTT

v_call: TRBV6-1
j_call: TRBJ2-7
clone_size: few
d_call: NA
cdr3_aa: CASRVGTVGSYEQYF
cdr3_nt: TGTGCCAGCAGGGTTGGGACGGTGGGCTCCTACGAGCAGTATTTC

v_call: TRBV12-5
j_call: TRBJ2-1
clone_size: NA
d_call: NA
cdr3_aa: CASGLVLGLTVNPYNEQLF
cdr3_nt: TGTGCTAGTGGTTTGGTACTGGGTTTGACCGTGAACCCATACAATGAGCAGCTCTTC